This TCR beta chain was sequenced during a study of response to subunit inactivated influenza vaccine (dated by TCRdb to 2017 to 2018). Notes on the research overall: Deep quantitative profiling of the T cell receptor repertoire was used in the study to follow responses to a trivalent subunit inactivated influenza vaccine. General study outcomes and caveats: The authors proposed that each seasonal influenza vaccination may bring in only a limited number of new T cells.

V is reduced by 2 bases and J by 5 bases, leaving a spacing of 15 bases between them. CDR1 and CDR2 were assigned from the germline V gene (reference sequence) as SSHAT and FNYEAQ. From its cysteine to its phenylalanine, the CDR3 spans 15 amino acids. CDR3 DNA is the only sequence kept; it has 45 bases, read in frame from the first base. Library prep was done by RT-PCR. The data were produced on an Illumina HiSeq 2500. TCRdb reworked the public reads: Q25 trimming with fastp, MiXCR clone assembly, productive beta chains retained. Each entry is one CDR3 protein sequence, shown with its most common DNA and genes. The sample table lists a few hundred thousand distinct CDR3 sequences, over 9.5% of them with a count of one. Of the sample, 10% to 15% is held by the ten largest clones. Remarks on this clonotype: Its antigen has not been determined. No base-level quality is on record; no much larger clone is a single base apart.

The time point label, read with the paper, signifies: approximately 47 days after influenza vaccine administration. The chain was built from TRBV7-7 and TRBJ2-5; there is no confident call for the D gene. The TCR originated in a man in his fifties who received an inactivated influenza vaccine. Donor details come from another sample of the same person, matched by shared clones. This specimen was PBMCs from blood, taken 45 days after vaccination. The CDR3 reads CASSLSVTQRETQYF. The DNA is TGTGCCAGCAGCTTATCTGTGACCCAAAGGGAGACCCAGTACTTC.